A single sample is the source of the 29 T cell receptor beta chains below, sequenced in a study of early T cells in non-severe SARS-CoV-2 infection. TCRdb called the 5' RACE reads again in MiXCR, with one record for every CDR3 protein. The top ten clones hold more than 15% of a sample with fewer than 75,000 distinct CDR3 sequences, around 21% of them seen once. Here the sequenced sample was whole blood, taken at baseline. The source is an adult who was a healthcare worker with PCR-confirmed SARS-CoV-2 infection or an uninfected control (not recorded which).

The table lists this clonotype with many counts. CDR3 sequence (DNA): TGTGCCAGCTCCCACCGAGGGAGCGGGACAGGGGCAGATACGCAGTATTTT. Amino acid sequence: CASSHRGSGTGADTQYF. The J gene is TRBJ2-3, the V gene TRBV18, with 10 bases lining up with TRBD1. The CDR3 extends over 17 amino acids. The V and J ends lost 6 bases and 4 bases, in that order; junction bases with no gene match: 13. CDR1 and CDR2 from the germline V gene are KGHSH and LQKENI.

This clonotype was recorded at least ten times. This chain uses TRBV4-1 with TRBJ2-3, with D maybe TRBD2 (6 bases). The CDR3 consists of 13 residues. V lost 4 bases, J lost 4 bases, and 9 bases lay in between. Germline CDR1 is MGHRA and CDR2 is YSYEKL. CDR3 sequence reads: CASSLSGADTQYF. CDR3 DNA: TGCGCCAGCAGCCTTAGCGGAGCAGATACGCAGTATTTT.

In its sample, this clonotype was seen a few times. The chain joins TRBV4-1 to TRBJ2-7; 8 bases are a match to TRBD2. The CDR3 has 16 amino acids. The ends lost 4 bases at V and 0 bases at J; junction bases unmatched: 8. Germline V gene lookup returns CDR1 MGHRA and CDR2 YSYEKL. The CDR3 loop reads CASSLTRAGASYEQYF. CDR3 DNA sequence: TGCGCCAGCAGCCTTACTCGAGCGGGGGCCTCCTACGAGCAGTACTTC.

In this sample, this clonotype turned up many times. V usage is TRBV12-3 or TRBV12-4 and J usage is TRBJ1-5, with a weak D call TRBD1 (5 bases). Trimming shortened V by 3 bases and J by 2 bases, and 14 bases separated the two germline ends. There are 16 residues in the CDR3. The CDR3 nucleotides read TGTGCCAGCAGTTTCGGGGCCAAGCACGGCAATCAGCCCCAGCATTTT. Translation gives CASSFGAKHGNQPQHF.

In this sample, this clonotype turned up many times. The chain is built from TRBV20-1 and TRBJ1-1; no firm D call. The V end lost 6 bases, the J end lost 2 bases, and 13 bases lay between the germline ends. This CDR3 spans 13 amino acids. CDR1 is DFQATT and CDR2 is SNEGSKA in the germline V gene (reference sequence). The CDR3 sequence: CSAIVRRNTEAFF. The CDR3 DNA reads TGCAGTGCCATAGTAAGGCGCAACACTGAAGCTTTCTTT.

The rearrangement links TRBV7-9 to TRBJ1-2; the D is unclear. The germline V and J ends were trimmed by 1 base and 2 bases, with 5 bases remaining between them. Germline CDR1 SEHNR, CDR2 FQNEAQ (reference sequence). CDR3 length: 13 residues. The CDR3 region is CASSLEQNYGYTF. Written as DNA, the CDR3 is TGTGCCAGCAGCTTAGAACAGAACTATGGCTACACCTTC.

This chain connects TRBV10-3 to TRBJ2-7; 8 bases map to TRBD1. J lost 4 bases, V lost 6 bases, and 11 bases had no gene match. The CDR3 length is 15 residues. Germline V CDR1 and CDR2: ENHRY, SYGVKD. The CDR3 loop reads CAIRPDRASNYEQYF. The CDR3 DNA sequence: TGTGCCATCAGGCCGGACAGGGCATCAAATTACGAGCAGTACTTC.

This clonotype was seen only a few times. The rearrangement uses TRBV30 and TRBJ1-2; no clear D gene. The germline gives CDR1 GTSNPN, CDR2 SVGIG (reference sequence). This CDR3 spans 14 amino acids. V lost 3 bases to trimming and J lost 6 bases, with 17 bases between them. CDR3 region: CAWRLTGLLDGYTF. CDR3 DNA sequence: TGTGCCTGGAGACTTACCGGGCTCTTAGATGGCTACACCTTC.

This chain uses TRBV2 with TRBJ2-7; 7 nucleotides match TRBD1. Trimming removed 6 bases from V and 2 bases from J; junction bases left unmatched: 7. CDR3 length equals 14 residues. Germline values: CDR1 SNHLY, CDR2 FYNNEI. In DNA form, the CDR3 reads TGTGCCAGCAGCTCCGGGACAGCTACCTACGAGCAGTACTTC. It is translated as CASSSGTATYEQYF. The variable domain in full, with the rest retrieved from reference TRBV2 and TRBJ2-7, is EPEVTQTPSHQVTQMGQEVILRCVPISNHLYFYWYRQILGQKVEFLVSFYNNEISEKSEIFDDQFSVERPDGSNFTLKIRSTKLEDSAMYFCASSSGTATYEQYFGPGTRLTVT.

This clonotype came up a few times. The rearrangement uses TRBV3-1 and TRBJ2-2; TRBD2 aligns across 11 bases. V was clipped by 5 bases and J by 0 bases; unmatched bases: 2. The CDR3 sequence is 16 residues long. In germline, CDR1 is LGHDT, CDR2 YNNKEL (reference sequence). The DNA of the CDR3 is TGTGCCAGCAGCGAGGGACTAGCGGCGAACACCGGGGAGCTGTTTTTT. It codes for CASSEGLAANTGELFF.

The chain joins TRBV5-1 to TRBJ1-5, with a tentative D call TRBD1 (5 bases). The germline V gene encodes CDR1 SGHRS and CDR2 YFSETQ. Deletions cut 5 bases from V and 7 bases from J, with 16 bases between. The CDR3 spans 14 residues. CDR3 sequence reads: CASRGEGPGQPQHF. CDR3 DNA sequence: TGCGCCAGCAGAGGGGAAGGGCCCGGGCAGCCCCAGCATTTT.

This clonotype occurred once. V usage is TRBV14 and J usage is TRBJ2-7; D is perhaps TRBD2 (5 bases). The CDR3 consists of 15 residues. CDR1 and CDR2 (germline): SGHDN, FVKESK. V was cut by 4 bases and J by 4 bases, with 17 bases left in between. DNA for the CDR3: TGTGCCAGCAGCCCGGGATTAAAAGGCCCTTACGAGCAGTACTTC. Its translation is CASSPGLKGPYEQYF.

This rearrangement joins TRBV21-1 to TRBJ2-4; the table's D call of TRBD2 was not tested on the DNA. TRBV21-1 is a recognized pseudogene. The CDR3 length is 14 residues. The CDR3 DNA is TGTGCCAGCTTTCTTAAAGGGCTGGGGAACATTCAGTACTTC. It encodes CASFLKGLGNIQYF.

This clonotype was observed a handful of times. The rearrangement joins TRBV7-8 to TRBJ1-5; D gene unclear. The V gene's germline CDR1 is SGHVS and CDR2 FQNEAQ. The V and J ends lost 4 bases and 4 bases respectively, with 5 bases between them. The CDR3 is made up of 12 amino acids. This CDR3 reads CASSSLNQPQHF. CDR3 nucleotide sequence: TGTGCCAGCAGCTCACTGAATCAGCCCCAGCATTTT.

There are a few counts of this clonotype. CDR3 nucleotide sequence: TGTGCCAGCAGCCCGACAACAGGAGAAAAACTGTTTTTT. Encoded protein: CASSPTTGEKLFF. The V and J genes are TRBV9 and TRBJ1-4; tentative D call: TRBD1 (5 bases). This CDR3 spans 13 amino acids. CDR1 SGDLS and CDR2 YYNGEE come from the germline V gene. The V end was cut by 4 bases, the J end by 8 bases, with 12 bases between.

This clonotype was counted a few times. This chain uses TRBV14 with TRBJ2-1; D uncertain. CDR3 length: 15 amino acids. The germline V and J ends were trimmed by 3 bases and 6 bases, with 15 bases remaining between them. Per the germline V gene, CDR1 is SGHDN and CDR2 is FVKESK. The CDR3 sequence: CASSQVGMPGNEQFF. The CDR3 region has the DNA TGTGCCAGCAGCCAGGTCGGCATGCCAGGCAATGAGCAGTTCTTC. Full variable domain (remainder filled in from reference TRBV14 and TRBJ2-1): EAGVTQFPSHSVIEKGQTVTLRCDPISGHDNLYWYRRVMGKEIKFLLHFVKESKQDESGMPNNRFLAERTGGTYSTLKVQPAELEDSGVYFCASSQVGMPGNEQFFGPGTRLTVL.

This clonotype has more than one count but fewer than ten. The chain is built from TRBV20-1 and TRBJ2-3, with a possible D match to TRBD1 (6 bases). CDR1 DFQATT and CDR2 SNEGSKA come from the germline V gene (reference sequence). The CDR3 is 17 amino acids. V lost 5 bases and J lost 0, with 21 bases in between. Written as DNA, the CDR3 is TGCAGTGCTCTACCCTCCGACAGGATTTGGAGCACAGATACGCAGTATTTT. This encodes CSALPSDRIWSTDTQYF.

This clonotype was counted a few times. The gene calls are TRBV4-1 and TRBJ2-7; D call uncertain. Germline V gives CDR1 MGHRA, CDR2 YSYEKL. V lost 0 bases, J lost 2 bases, and 11 bases lay in between. This CDR3 is 15 amino acids long. The DNA of the CDR3 is TGCGCCAGCAGCCAAGATTCGGACGGCACCTACGAGCAGTACTTC. Translating gives CASSQDSDGTYEQYF.

V gene TRBV12-3 or TRBV12-4 combines with J gene TRBJ2-3; D remains unclear. Deletions cut 6 bases from V and 4 bases from J, with 8 bases between. This CDR3 region has 12 residues. DNA of the CDR3: TGTGCCAGCAGCCTGTCCCCAGATACGCAGTATTTT. It specifies CASSLSPDTQYF.

The V call is TRBV30, the J call TRBJ1-2; D unclear. CDR1 and CDR2 from the germline V gene are GTSNPN and SVGIG (reference sequence). This CDR3 is 11 amino acids long. The ends were cut back, 3 bases at V and 12 bases at J, with 14 bases in the middle. The CDR3 DNA reads TGTGCCTGGAGCACCGATTTGCGCCACACCTTC. This translates into CAWSTDLRHTF.

Points on this clonotype: A read error may produce the germline difference seen at one junction end. V gene TRBV11-2 combines with J gene TRBJ2-7, with D possibly matching TRBD2 (5 bases). The CDR3 sequence is 15 residues long. Germline V gene data show CDR1 as SGHAT and CDR2 as FQNNGV. The CDR3 reads CASSLSSGNSYEQYF. In DNA form, the CDR3 reads TGCGCCAGCAGCTTATCGTCCGGGAACTCCTACGAGCAGTACTTC.

The J gene is TRBJ1-3, the V gene TRBV5-1; no definite D call. The V end lost 4 bases, the J end lost 1 base, and 15 bases lay between the germline ends. Germline CDR1 SGHRS, CDR2 YFSETQ. This CDR3 is 16 amino acids long. The CDR3 reads CASSPLGVASGNTIYF. The CDR3 bases are TGCGCCAGCAGCCCGCTCGGGGTAGCTTCTGGAAACACCATATATTTT.

This clonotype has only a few counts. CDR3 protein: CASSYSADADTQYF. Here the CDR3 DNA reads TGTGCCAGCAGTTACTCCGCCGATGCAGATACGCAGTATTTT. The J gene is TRBJ2-3, the V gene TRBV6-6; no clear D gene. CDR3 length: 14 amino acids. V lost 0 bases, J lost 4 bases, and 8 bases lay in between. Per germline, CDR1 MNHNY and CDR2 SVGAGI (reference sequence).

This clonotype occurred a few times. The chain joins TRBV30 to TRBJ2-2; D not certain. CDR3 length: 13 residues. V was shortened by 0 bases and J by 3 bases, with 5 bases between the two germline ends. Germline V gene lookup returns CDR1 GTSNPN and CDR2 SVGIG (reference sequence). The CDR3 DNA reads as TGTGCCTGGAGTGTATCTGACACCGGGGAGCTGTTTTTT. This sequence encodes CAWSVSDTGELFF.

Comments on this clonotype: With a much larger clone just one base away, this may be a read error. No conserved phenylalanine or tryptophan is present at the end of the CDR3, so a read error is the likely explanation. The chain combines TRBV12-3 or TRBV12-4 with TRBJ1-2; D perhaps matches TRBD1 (6 bases). The length of the CDR3 is 12 residues. The V end was cut by 5 bases, the J end by 8 bases, with 12 bases between. In nucleotides, the CDR3 is TGTGCCAGCAGTCCCACAGGGACCGGCTACACCTCC. This sequence encodes CASSPTGTGYTS.

V usage is TRBV18 and J usage is TRBJ2-7, with D unclear. Germline V gene data show CDR1 as KGHSH and CDR2 as LQKENI. The CDR3 is made up of 14 amino acids. Between the trimmed V and J ends, which lost 2 bases and 2 bases, there was a span of 10 bases. The CDR3 loop reads CASSPAASTYEQYF. CDR3 nucleotides: TGTGCCAGCTCACCAGCGGCCAGTACCTACGAGCAGTACTTC.

This clonotype was picked up a small number of times. The chain recombines TRBV6-1 with TRBJ1-1; D is undetermined. The V end was cut by 2 bases, the J end by 4 bases, with 11 bases between. This CDR3 spans 14 amino acids. In germline, CDR1 is MNHNS, CDR2 SASEGT. CDR3 sequence reads: CASSEMGVFTEAFF. The CDR3 coding sequence is TGTGCCAGCAGTGAAATGGGTGTTTTCACTGAAGCTTTCTTT.

V is TRBV7-6 and J is TRBJ2-1; no clear D. V was clipped by 5 bases and J by 6 bases, with 14 bases between them. The CDR3 totals 14 residues. Germline CDR1 and CDR2: SGHVS and FNYEAQ. In nucleotides, the CDR3 is TGTGCCAGCAGCCCAGTGGGCGTTTCCAATGAGCAGTTCTTC. This gives the protein CASSPVGVSNEQFF. Using reference TRBV7-6 and TRBJ2-1 for the parts outside the CDR3, the full variable domain is GAGVSQSPRYKVTKRGQDVALRCDPISGHVSLYWYRQALGQGPEFLTYFNYEAQQDKSGLPNDRFSAERPEGSISTLTIQRTEQRDSAMYRCASSPVGVSNEQFFGPGTRLTVL.

V is TRBV5-4 and J is TRBJ1-1; TRBD1 aligns across 7 bases. The CDR3 extends over 15 amino acids. Unmatched junction bases numbered 10, after V lost 4 bases and J lost 4 bases. In germline, CDR1 is SGHNT, CDR2 YYREEE (reference sequence). The CDR3 sequence: CASSTRQGRGTEAFF. The CDR3 nucleotides are TGTGCCAGCAGCACCAGACAGGGACGCGGCACTGAAGCTTTCTTT.